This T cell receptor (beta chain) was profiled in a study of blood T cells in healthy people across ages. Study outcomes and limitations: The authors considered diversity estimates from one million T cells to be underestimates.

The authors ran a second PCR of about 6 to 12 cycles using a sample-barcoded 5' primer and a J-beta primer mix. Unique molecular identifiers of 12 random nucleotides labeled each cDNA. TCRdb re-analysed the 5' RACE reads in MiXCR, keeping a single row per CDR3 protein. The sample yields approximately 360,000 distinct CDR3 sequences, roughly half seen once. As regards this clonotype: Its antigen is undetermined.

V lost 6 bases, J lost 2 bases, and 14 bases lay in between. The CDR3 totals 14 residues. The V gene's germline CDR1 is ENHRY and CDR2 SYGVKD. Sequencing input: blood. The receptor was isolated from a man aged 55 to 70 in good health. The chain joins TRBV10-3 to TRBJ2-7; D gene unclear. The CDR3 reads CAISPGPPAYEQYF. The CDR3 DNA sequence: TGTGCCATCAGCCCTGGGCCGCCGGCCTACGAGCAGTACTTC.